This entry describes one T cell receptor (beta chain). Its antigen is currently unknown. The data belong to a study of T cell repertoires in cytomegalovirus infection. Study observations and caveats: The study identified carriers of CMV plus the relevant HLA from cumulative public TCR beta family frequency.

TCRdb re-called the reads through MiXCR, storing one row per CDR3 protein. The sample holds roughly 720,000 distinct CDR3 sequences, roughly 36% seen once. The CDR3 is 15 residues long. The V end was cut by 4 bases, the J end by 12 bases, with 22 bases between. Germline values: CDR1 SGHTA, CDR2 FQGNSA. The chain is built from TRBV7-2 and TRBJ2-4, with D perhaps TRBD1 or TRBD2 (5 bases each). Sample: PBMCs. The clonotype originates from a human donor in good health (CMV status not recorded). Some clones in this sample may be carry-over from other donors' samples. The DNA of the CDR3 is TGTGCCAGCAGCTCGCCGGGGCGTTTGGTTTTATCTCAGTACTTC. Amino acid sequence: CASSSPGRLVLSQYF.